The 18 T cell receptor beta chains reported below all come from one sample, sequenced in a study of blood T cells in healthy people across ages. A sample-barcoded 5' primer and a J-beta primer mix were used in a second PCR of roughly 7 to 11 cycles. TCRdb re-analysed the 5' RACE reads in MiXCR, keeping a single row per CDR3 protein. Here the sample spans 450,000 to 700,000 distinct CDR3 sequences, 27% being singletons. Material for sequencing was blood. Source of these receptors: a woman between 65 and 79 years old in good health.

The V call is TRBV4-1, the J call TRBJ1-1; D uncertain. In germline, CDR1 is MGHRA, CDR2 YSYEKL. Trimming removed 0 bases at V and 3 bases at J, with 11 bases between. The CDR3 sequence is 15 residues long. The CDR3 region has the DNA TGCGCCAGCAGCCAAGATGATCCCGGACACACTGAAGCTTTCTTT. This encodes CASSQDDPGHTEAFF.

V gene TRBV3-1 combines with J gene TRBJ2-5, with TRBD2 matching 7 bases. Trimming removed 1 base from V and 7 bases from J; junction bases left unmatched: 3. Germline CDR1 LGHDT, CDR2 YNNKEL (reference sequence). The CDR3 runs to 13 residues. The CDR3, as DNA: TGTGCCAGCAGCCAAGTTGGCGGGGGGACCCAGTACTTC. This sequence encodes CASSQVGGGTQYF.

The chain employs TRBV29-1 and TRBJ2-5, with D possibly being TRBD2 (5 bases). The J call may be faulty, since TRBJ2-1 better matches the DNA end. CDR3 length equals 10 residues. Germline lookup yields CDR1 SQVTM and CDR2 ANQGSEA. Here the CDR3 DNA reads TGCAGCGTGGACTGGAATGAGCAGTTCTTC. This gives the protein CSVDWNEQFF.

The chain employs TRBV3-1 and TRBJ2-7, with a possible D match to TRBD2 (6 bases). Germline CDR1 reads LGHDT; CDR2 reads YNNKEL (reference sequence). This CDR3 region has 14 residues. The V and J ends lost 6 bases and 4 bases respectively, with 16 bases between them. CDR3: CASSRGEGRYEQYF. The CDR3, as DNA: TGTGCCAGCAGTCGAGGCGAGGGGAGGTACGAGCAGTACTTC.

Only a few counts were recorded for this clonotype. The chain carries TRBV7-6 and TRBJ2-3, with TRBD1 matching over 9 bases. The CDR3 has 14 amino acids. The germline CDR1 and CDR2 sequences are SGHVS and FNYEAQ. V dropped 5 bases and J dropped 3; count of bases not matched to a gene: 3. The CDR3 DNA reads TGTGCCAGCAGCGCCGGACAGGGGACAGATACGCAGTATTTT. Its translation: CASSAGQGTDTQYF. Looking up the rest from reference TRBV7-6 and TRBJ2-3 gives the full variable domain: GAGVSQSPRYKVTKRGQDVALRCDPISGHVSLYWYRQALGQGPEFLTYFNYEAQQDKSGLPNDRFSAERPEGSISTLTIQRTEQRDSAMYRCASSAGQGTDTQYFGPGTRLTVL.

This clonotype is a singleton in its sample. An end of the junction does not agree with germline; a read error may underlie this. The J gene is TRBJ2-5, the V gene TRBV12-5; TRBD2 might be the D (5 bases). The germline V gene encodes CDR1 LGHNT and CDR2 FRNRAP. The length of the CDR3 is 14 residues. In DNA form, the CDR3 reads TGTGCTAGTGATTTCGCGGGTTTTCAAGGGACCCAGTACTTC. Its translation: CASDFAGFQGTQYF.

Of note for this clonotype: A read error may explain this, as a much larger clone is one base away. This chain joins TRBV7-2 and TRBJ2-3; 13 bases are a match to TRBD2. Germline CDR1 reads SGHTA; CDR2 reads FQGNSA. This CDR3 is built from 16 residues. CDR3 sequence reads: CANSSLAGGRADTQYF. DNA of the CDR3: TGTGCCAACAGCTCACTAGCGGGGGGGCGGGCAGATACGCAGTATTTT.

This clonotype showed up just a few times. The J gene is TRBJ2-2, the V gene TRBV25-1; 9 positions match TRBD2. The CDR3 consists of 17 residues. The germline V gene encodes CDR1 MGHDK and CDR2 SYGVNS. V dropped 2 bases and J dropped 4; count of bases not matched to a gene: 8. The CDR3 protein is CASSERKTSGLTGELFF. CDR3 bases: TGTGCCAGCAGTGAAAGGAAGACTAGCGGTCTCACCGGGGAGCTGTTTTTT.

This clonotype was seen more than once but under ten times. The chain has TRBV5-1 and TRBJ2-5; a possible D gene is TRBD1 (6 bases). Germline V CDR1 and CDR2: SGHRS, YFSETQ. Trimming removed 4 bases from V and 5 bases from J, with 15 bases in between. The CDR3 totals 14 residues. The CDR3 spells CASSPGTIGETQYF. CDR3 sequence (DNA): TGCGCCAGCAGCCCTGGGACAATAGGGGAGACCCAGTACTTC.

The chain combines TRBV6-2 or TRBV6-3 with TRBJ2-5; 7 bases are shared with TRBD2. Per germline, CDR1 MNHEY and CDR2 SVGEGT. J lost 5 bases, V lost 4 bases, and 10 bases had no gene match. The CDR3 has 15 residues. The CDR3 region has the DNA TGTGCCAGCAGTTCCAGCGGGACGATAAGGGAGACCCAGTACTTC. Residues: CASSSSGTIRETQYF.

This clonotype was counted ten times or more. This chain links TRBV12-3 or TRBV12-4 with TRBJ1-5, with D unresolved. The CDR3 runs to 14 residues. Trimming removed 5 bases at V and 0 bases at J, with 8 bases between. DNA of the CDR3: TGTGCCAGCAGTCCCCTTAATAGCAATCAGCCCCAGCATTTT. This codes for CASSPLNSNQPQHF.

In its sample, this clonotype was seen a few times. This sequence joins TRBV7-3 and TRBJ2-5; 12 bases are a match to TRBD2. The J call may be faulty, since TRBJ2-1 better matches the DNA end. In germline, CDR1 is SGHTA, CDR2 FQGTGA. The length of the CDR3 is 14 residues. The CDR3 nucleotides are TGTGCCAGCAGCTTACTAGCGGGGGGGAGTGAGCAGTTCTTC. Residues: CASSLLAGGSEQFF.

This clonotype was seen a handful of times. CDR3 in amino acids: CASSLNSGAFYGYTF. CDR3 coding DNA: TGCGCCAGCAGCCTAAATTCCGGGGCTTTCTATGGCTACACCTTC. The chain uses TRBV5-1 and TRBJ1-2; a weak D match, TRBD1 (5 bases). Trimming left V 4 bases short and J 4 bases short, with 17 bases between. Germline lookup yields CDR1 SGHRS and CDR2 YFSETQ. The CDR3 is made up of 15 amino acids.

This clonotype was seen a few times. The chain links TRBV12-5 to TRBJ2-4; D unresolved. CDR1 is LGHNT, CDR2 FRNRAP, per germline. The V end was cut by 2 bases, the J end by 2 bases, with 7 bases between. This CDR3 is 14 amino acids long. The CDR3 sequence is CASGLSETKNIQYF. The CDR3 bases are TGTGCTAGTGGTTTGTCGGAAACCAAAAACATTCAGTACTTC.

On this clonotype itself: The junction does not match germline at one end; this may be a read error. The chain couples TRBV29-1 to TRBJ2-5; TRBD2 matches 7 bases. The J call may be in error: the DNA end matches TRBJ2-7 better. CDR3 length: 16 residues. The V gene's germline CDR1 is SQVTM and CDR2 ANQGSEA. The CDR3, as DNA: TGCAGCGTTTTAGGAGCTAGCGGCATACCCTCCAACGAGCAGTACTTC. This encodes CSVLGASGIPSNEQYF.

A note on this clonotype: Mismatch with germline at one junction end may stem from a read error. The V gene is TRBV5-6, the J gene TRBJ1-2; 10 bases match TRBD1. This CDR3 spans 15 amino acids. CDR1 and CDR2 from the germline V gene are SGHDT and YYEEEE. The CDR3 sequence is CACSTRDRGNYGYTF. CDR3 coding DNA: TGTGCCTGCAGCACCCGGGACAGGGGAAACTATGGCTACACCTTC.

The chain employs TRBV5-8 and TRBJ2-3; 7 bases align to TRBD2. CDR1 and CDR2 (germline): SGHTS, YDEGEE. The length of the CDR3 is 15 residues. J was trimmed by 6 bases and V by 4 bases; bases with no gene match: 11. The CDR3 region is CASSPRLAGVDTQYF. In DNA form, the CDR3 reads TGTGCCAGCAGCCCCCGACTAGCTGGCGTGGATACGCAGTATTTT.

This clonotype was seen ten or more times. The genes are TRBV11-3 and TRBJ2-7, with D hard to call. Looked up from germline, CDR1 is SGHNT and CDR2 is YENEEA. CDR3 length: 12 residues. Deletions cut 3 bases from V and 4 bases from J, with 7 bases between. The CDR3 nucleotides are TGTGCCAGCAGCTTTATCTGGTACGAGCAGTACTTC. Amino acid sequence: CASSFIWYEQYF.